These 22 T cell receptor beta chains share one sample of origin, sequenced in a study of tumor-infiltrating lymphocytes in primary liver carcinoma. A primer matching the constant region was used to make TCR beta cDNA from 500 to 600 ng of total RNA. Investigators got TCR beta libraries out of three nested multiplex PCR rounds, done with slightly modified ARM-PCR. TRBV1-TRBV30 forward and Cbeta reverse primers drove the first two approximately 11-cycle rounds. TCRdb processed the multiplex PCR reads anew with MiXCR; each CDR3 protein has one entry. The sample has around 100,000 distinct CDR3 sequences, roughly 69% seen once. Between roughly 20 and 31 mg of unsorted bulk tissue served as the source from which RNA and DNA were co-extracted. Material for sequencing was liver tumor tissue from sampling region 5. The subset was: tumor region T5, tumor centre. All receptors come from a woman aged 55-70 years with primary liver carcinoma and hepatitis B virus infection.

Note on this clonotype: A much larger clone lies one base from this, so it may be a read error. The V call is TRBV5-5, the J call TRBJ1-1; D not resolved. Germline lookup yields CDR1 SGHKS and CDR2 YYEKEE (reference sequence). The CDR3 totals 13 residues. The CDR3 region has the DNA TGTACCAGCAGCCGGGAGTTCAACACTGGAGCTTTCTTT. This encodes CTSSREFNTGAFF.

Worth noting for this clonotype: Given the absence of the conserved phenylalanine or tryptophan at the CDR3 end, a read error is likely. The chain has TRBV5-1 and TRBJ2-1, with D unclear. CDR3 length equals 16 residues. Germline V gene data show CDR1 as SGHRS and CDR2 as YFSETQ. The V end was cut by 2 bases, the J end by 2 bases, with 14 bases between. The CDR3 DNA reads TGCGCCAGCAGCTTCCTCAGTACAGTCGCCTACAATGAGCAGTTCTTG. Its protein is CASSFLSTVAYNEQFL.

About this clonotype itself: This could be a read error, since a much larger clone is one nucleotide away. The rearrangement uses TRBV25-1 and TRBJ2-2; D may correspond to TRBD1 or TRBD2 (5 bases each). This CDR3 contains 11 residues. Germline V CDR1 and CDR2: MGHDK, SYGVNS. The chain's CDR3 is CASRDTGELLF. CDR3 coding DNA: TGTGCCAGCAGGGACACCGGGGAGCTGTTGTTT. The complete variable domain, with remaining parts taken from reference TRBV25-1 and TRBJ2-2, reads EADIYQTPRYLVIGTGKKITLECSQTMGHDKMYWYQQDPGMELHLIHYSYGVNSTEKGDLSSESTVSRIRTEHFPLTLESARPSHTSQYLCASRDTGELLFGEGSRLTVL.

Remarks on this clonotype: Sequence at one end of the junction differs from germline and may be a read error. This rearrangement joins TRBV11-3 to TRBJ2-5; TRBD1 matches 7 bases. Germline CDR1 SGHNT, CDR2 YENEEA. There are 15 residues in the CDR3. CDR3 amino acids: CASISYRGIAETQSF. The CDR3 coding sequence is TGTGCCAGCATCTCCTACAGGGGAATAGCAGAGACCCAGAGCTTC.

About this clonotype itself: The junction differs from germline at one of its ends, possibly a read error. The V call is TRBV6-5, the J call TRBJ1-1; tentative D call: TRBD1 (6 bases). The CDR3 has 13 residues. Germline CDR1 and CDR2: MNHEY and SVGAGI. CDR3 bases: TGTGCCAGCAGTTGGCTGAGGGACACTGAAGTTTTCTTT. The encoded protein is CASSWLRDTEVFF.

The chain carries TRBV7-8 and TRBJ1-5; unclear D gene. This CDR3 region has 16 residues. The germline CDR1 and CDR2 sequences are SGHVS and FQNEAQ. V was pared by 1 base and J by 0 bases, with 10 bases between. CDR3 in amino acids: CASSLESALSNQPQHF. The CDR3 nucleotides read TGTGCCAGCAGCTTAGAGAGTGCCCTTAGCAATCAGCCCCAGCATTTT.

A word on this clonotype: No conserved phenylalanine or tryptophan ends this CDR3, so it is likely a read error. It is unclear where the CDR3 begins or ends on the DNA, so no DNA is shown, and the CDR3 is as TCRdb lists it. The chain is built from TRBV12-3 or TRBV12-4 and TRBJ2-3. Including both end residues, the CDR3 is 15 amino acids long. The CDR3 loop is CASSSTAFRTDTHYS.

As for this clonotype: A junction boundary mismatches the germline segment, possibly from a read error. The chain has TRBV11-3 and TRBJ1-1; D perhaps matches TRBD1 (6 bases). This CDR3 has 13 amino acids. The V gene's germline CDR1 is SGHNT and CDR2 YENEEA. The DNA for the CDR3 is TGTGTCAGCACCTTCACCAGGGGCGCGGAAGCTTTCTTT. Translated, it gives CVSTFTRGAEAFF.

The V call is TRBV28, the J call TRBJ2-7; tentative D call: TRBD1 (5 bases). In germline, CDR1 is MDHEN, CDR2 SYDVKM. Trimming stripped 10 bases from V and 13 bases from J, with 26 bases between. This CDR3 comprises 13 residues. The DNA for the CDR3 is TGTGCCACCAGGCTGGACACATCCTACGAGTATTACTTC. Translating it yields CATRLDTSYEYYF.

For this clonotype: At one end the junction does not follow the germline gene, possibly because of a read error. The V gene is TRBV11-2, the J gene TRBJ2-1, with 14 bases matching TRBD2. Germline loops: CDR1 SGHAT, CDR2 FQNNGV. The CDR3 covers 17 residues. CDR3 protein: CACGRRLAGGPGDDQFF. The CDR3 nucleotides read TGTGCCTGCGGCAGGAGACTAGCGGGAGGGCCGGGGGATGATCAGTTCTTC. Combining the CDR3 with reference TRBV11-2 and TRBJ2-1 gives the whole variable domain EAGVAQSPRYKIIEKRQSVAFWCNPISGHATLYWYQQILGQGPKLLIQFQNNGVVDDSQLPKDRFSAERLKGVDSTLKIQPAKLEDSAVYLCACGRRLAGGPGDDQFFGPGTRLTVL.

This clonotype was observed at least ten times. This sequence joins TRBV28 and TRBJ1-2; D call uncertain. CDR3 length: 15 amino acids. Germline V gene data show CDR1 as MDHEN and CDR2 as SYDVKM. V was clipped by 2 bases and J by 3 bases, with 13 bases between them. CDR3 region: CASSLIGLQDYGYTF. In nucleotides, the CDR3 is TGTGCCAGCAGTTTAATTGGGCTTCAGGACTATGGCTACACCTTC.

A note on this clonotype: This may stem from a read error, because a much larger clone lies one nucleotide away. This rearrangement joins TRBV5-5 to TRBJ2-7; D gene ambiguous. The CDR3 covers 11 residues. Trimming left V 4 bases short and J 3 bases short, with 5 bases between. From germline, CDR1 is SGHKS and CDR2 YYEKEE (reference sequence). The CDR3 region is CASSLNYEQYF. CDR3 DNA sequence: TGTGCCAGCAGCCTTAACTACGAGCAGTACTTC.

In its sample, this clonotype was seen once. This may stem from a read error, because a much larger clone lies one nucleotide away. The chain combines TRBV5-1 with TRBJ2-7; no clear D gene. The length of the CDR3 is 15 residues. Germline loops: CDR1 SGHRS, CDR2 YFSETQ. The V end was cut by 5 bases, the J end by 4 bases, with 19 bases between. In nucleotides, the CDR3 is TGCGCCAGCAGAAGGGAACCGTCCCTCCAATACGAGCAGTACTTC. Its translation: CASRREPSLQYEQYF. Combining the CDR3 with reference TRBV5-1 and TRBJ2-7 gives the whole variable domain KAGVTQTPRYLIKTRGQQVTLSCSPISGHRSVSWYQQTPGQGLQFLFEYFSETQRNKGNFPGRFSGRQFSNSRSEMNVSTLELGDSALYLCASRREPSLQYEQYFGPGTRLTVT.

As concerns this clonotype: At one boundary the junction diverges from the germline segment, which might be a read error. The chain joins TRBV29-1 to TRBJ1-1; D unresolved. Germline V gene lookup returns CDR1 SQVTM and CDR2 ANQGSEA. The CDR3 runs 15 residues. CDR3 DNA: TGCAACGTTGGCCCGAGACGGAGCCTGAACATTGAAGCTTTCTTT. Protein: CNVGPRRSLNIEAFF.

The chain couples TRBV12-3 or TRBV12-4 to TRBJ2-3, with 7 positions matching TRBD2. The CDR3 consists of 14 residues. V gave up 9 bases and J gave up 2 bases; unmatched junction bases: 8. The CDR3 bases are TGTGCCAGTTCTGGGGGACTAACCACAGATACGCAGTATTTT. Protein sequence: CASSGGLTTDTQYF.

A note on this clonotype: One end of the junction varies from germline; a read error may be responsible. This chain connects TRBV4-1 to TRBJ2-3; 7 positions match TRBD2. Germline values: CDR1 MGHRA, CDR2 YSYEKL. This CDR3 contains 17 residues. CDR3 in amino acids: CTSSQDLTGGSRDTQYF. DNA for the CDR3: TGCACCAGCAGCCAAGATTTGACTGGCGGGAGTCGGGATACGCAGTATTTT.

Details on this clonotype: The germline gene is not matched at one end of the junction; a read error may be the cause. The chain is built from TRBV11-3 and TRBJ1-2, with unresolved D. The length of the CDR3 is 14 residues. Germline V lookup: CDR1 SGHNT, CDR2 YENEEA. The CDR3 region has the DNA TGTGCCAGTAACTTAGCGACGGTTCTTGATGGCTACATCTTC. It specifies CASNLATVLDGYIF.

Concerning this clonotype: This likely comes from a read error, as the CDR3 has no conserved phenylalanine or tryptophan at its end. The DNA is left out, because the CDR3 cannot be placed on it with certainty; the CDR3 is given as TCRdb lists it. V usage is TRBV29-1 and J usage is TRBJ2-7. Including both end residues, the CDR3 is 12 amino acids long. The germline CDR1 and CDR2 sequences are SQVTM and ANQGSEA. The CDR3 spells CSLEDKGREQCL.

This clonotype was seen ten or more times. The gene calls are TRBV7-8 and TRBJ2-5, with 10 bases matching TRBD2. J gave up 8 bases and V 5 bases, and 8 bases lay outside the gene matches. CDR3 size: 14 residues. From germline, CDR1 is SGHVS and CDR2 FQNEAQ. The CDR3 protein is CASSLTSGKGTQYF. Written as DNA, the CDR3 is TGTGCCAGCAGCCTCACTAGCGGGAAAGGTACCCAGTACTTC.

A note on this clonotype: The conserved closing phenylalanine or tryptophan is absent in this CDR3, likely reflecting a read error. The gene calls are TRBV12-3 or TRBV12-4 and TRBJ2-3, with TRBD1 identical over 7 bases. The CDR3 has 16 amino acids. CDR3 region: CTRSPGDRIYTDTQYL. The DNA for the CDR3 is TGTACTAGAAGTCCAGGGGACAGAATCTACACAGATACGCAGTATCTT.

This clonotype was counted many times. The chain combines TRBV6-1 with TRBJ1-5, with 7 bases fitting TRBD1. The CDR3 runs 13 residues. V lost 7 bases to trimming and J lost 4 bases; unmatched junction nucleotides: 4. Germline-derived CDR1 and CDR2 are MNHNS and SASEGT. As DNA, the CDR3 is TGTGCCAGCATTCCGGACAGGAATCAGCCCCAGCATTTT. As protein: CASIPDRNQPQHF.

This clonotype has a single count. One end of the junction does not line up with germline, which may come from a read error. This rearrangement joins TRBV29-1 to TRBJ2-1; no reliable D call. This CDR3 has 16 amino acids. Germline CDR1 and CDR2: SQVTM and ANQGSEA. The CDR3 sequence is CIVDAGLGITYNEQFF. The DNA of the CDR3 is TGCATCGTTGACGCCGGTTTGGGGATCACGTATAATGAGCAGTTCTTC.